Shown below are 21 T cell receptor beta chains from a single sample sequenced in a study of monozygotic twins with inflammatory bowel disease. TCRdb processed the 5' RACE reads again and assigns one entry to each CDR3 protein, with no DNA. Here the sample table reports approximately 200,000 distinct CDR3 sequences. Sequencing input: blood. These receptors were collected from a human donor with ulcerative colitis or Crohn's disease, or a healthy co-twin of an affected twin (not recorded which).

The V call is TRBV11-2, the J call TRBJ2-6. Germline V gene data show CDR1 as SGHAT and CDR2 as FQNNGV. This CDR3 contains 16 residues. The CDR3 sequence is CASSVKTYSGANVLTF.

The rearrangement joins TRBV18 to TRBJ1-2. This CDR3 region has 12 residues. The V gene's germline CDR1 is KGHSH and CDR2 LQKENI. This CDR3 is CASSLQDYGYTF.

This chain links TRBV6-2 or TRBV6-3 with TRBJ1-6; lacking DNA, the TRBD1 call made by TCRdb goes unchecked. This CDR3 contains 16 residues. In germline, CDR1 is MNHEY, CDR2 SVGEGT. CDR3 in amino acids: CASSSGQGTYHSPLYF.

The chain links TRBV20-1 to TRBJ1-4; as DNA is missing, the TRBD1 call by TCRdb cannot be tested. Germline CDR1 DFQATT, CDR2 SNEGSKA (reference sequence). The CDR3 runs to 13 residues. The CDR3 protein is CSATGTGDEKLFF.

The rearrangement uses TRBV12-3 or TRBV12-4 and TRBJ1-2; TCRdb outputs TRBD1, but without DNA this stays unchecked. This CDR3 is 15 amino acids long. The CDR3 loop reads CASSPDRGYNYGYTF.

J is TRBJ1-1 and V is TRBV5-1. The CDR3 is made up of 13 amino acids. Germline assignment: CDR1 SGHRS and CDR2 YFSETQ. CDR3 amino acids: CASSLGQHLEAFF.

The rearrangement uses TRBV20-1 and TRBJ2-3; TCRdb gives TRBD2 as the D gene, but with no DNA this cannot be confirmed. The length of the CDR3 is 15 residues. Germline loops: CDR1 DFQATT, CDR2 SNEGSKA (reference sequence). The CDR3 protein is CSAGGLAGGPDTQYF.

This sequence joins TRBV12-3 or TRBV12-4 and TRBJ2-2; TCRdb's D call of TRBD1 is untestable without DNA. The CDR3 consists of 15 residues. This CDR3 is CASRYTGRNTGELFF.

The rearrangement links TRBV7-8 to TRBJ1-2. This CDR3 is built from 13 residues. Germline CDR1 SGHVS, CDR2 FQNEAQ. The CDR3 region is CASSLSSNYGYTF. Full variable domain (remainder filled in from reference TRBV7-8 and TRBJ1-2): GAGVSQSPRYKVAKRGQDVALRCDPISGHVSLFWYQQALGQGPEFLTYFQNEAQLDKSGLPSDRFFAERPEGSVSTLKIQRTQQEDSAVYLCASSLSSNYGYTFGSGTRLTVV.

This chain joins TRBV27 and TRBJ1-6; lacking DNA, the TRBD1 call made by TCRdb goes unchecked. The CDR3 contains 14 residues. Germline CDR1 reads MNHEY; CDR2 reads SMNVEV (reference sequence). Here the CDR3 reads CASSPSGTNSPLHF.

This sequence joins TRBV27 and TRBJ2-7; TCRdb designates TRBD1, a call that cannot be tested without DNA. The CDR3 extends over 13 amino acids. Germline lookup yields CDR1 MNHEY and CDR2 SMNVEV (reference sequence). CDR3 protein: CATQRQGAYEQYF.

This chain links TRBV7-3 with TRBJ2-2; TCRdb designates TRBD1, a call that cannot be tested without DNA. The CDR3 runs 14 residues. Germline lookup yields CDR1 SGHTA and CDR2 FQGTGA. CDR3 protein: CASSWTENTGELFF.

This CDR3 is CSARDPWLAYEQYF. This chain connects TRBV20-1 to TRBJ2-7; TCRdb picks TRBD2, but there is no DNA to check that call. The germline V gene has CDR1 DFQATT and CDR2 SNEGSKA (reference sequence). This CDR3 is built from 14 residues.

The rearrangement links TRBV5-4 to TRBJ1-2; as DNA is missing, the TRBD1 call by TCRdb cannot be tested. Germline-derived CDR1 and CDR2 are SGHNT and YYREEE (reference sequence). There are 16 residues in the CDR3. The CDR3 loop is CASSLAVDRGPYGYTF.

V usage is TRBV5-1 and J usage is TRBJ2-2; lacking DNA, the TRBD1 call made by TCRdb goes unchecked. This CDR3 comprises 14 residues. The germline V gene encodes CDR1 SGHRS and CDR2 YFSETQ. This chain's CDR3 is CASRRDRGTGELFF.

The chain couples TRBV21-1 to TRBJ2-7. TRBV21-1 is a known pseudogene. The CDR3 sequence is 15 residues long. The CDR3 sequence: CASSKQGDRSYEQYF.

The chain carries TRBV6-5 and TRBJ1-2; TCRdb outputs TRBD1, but without DNA this stays unchecked. This CDR3 spans 15 amino acids. CDR1 MNHEY and CDR2 SVGAGI come from the germline V gene. CDR3 sequence reads: CASSNRGRPNYGYTF.

The chain uses TRBV3-1 and TRBJ2-7. The CDR3 is 12 residues long. Germline loops: CDR1 LGHDT, CDR2 YNNKEL (reference sequence). CDR3 amino acids: CASSQTGYEQYF.

V usage is TRBV7-6 and J usage is TRBJ2-7; TCRdb names TRBD1, which stays unverified in the absence of DNA. This CDR3 has 14 amino acids. Germline CDR1 and CDR2: SGHVS and FNYEAQ. CDR3 sequence reads: CASSSRGKYYEQYF.

This chain uses TRBV5-6 with TRBJ2-7; TCRdb returns TRBD2, unconfirmable since there is no DNA. This CDR3 spans 16 amino acids. CDR1 is SGHDT, CDR2 YYEEEE, per germline. The CDR3 region is CASSLISSGGLYEQYF.

The V and J genes are TRBV2 and TRBJ2-2. The CDR3 sequence is 11 residues long. Per the germline V gene, CDR1 is SNHLY and CDR2 is FYNNEI. The CDR3 protein is CASRVSWELFF.